Shown below are 13 T cell receptor beta chains from a single sample sequenced in a study of PD-1 blockade in classical Hodgkin lymphoma (dated by TCRdb to the early 2020s). Reading the label with the study, this specimen's time point is: cycle 4 day 1 (C4D1), after six to seven weeks of nivolumab. All trial patients had relapsed after autologous stem cell transplantation, with cohorts A, B and C differing in prior brentuximab vedotin exposure. Library creation used the immunoSEQ multiplex PCR assay. Sourced from immuneACCESS, this table was stored by TCRdb with only in-frame sequences that have V and J called. A share of the clones is absent; for the studies checked, an unresolved V gene accounts for under half, and the remainder has no known explanation. Here the sample has 90,000 or so clones; 78% occur a single time. Less than 10% of the sample lies in the top ten. Specimen: peripheral blood mononuclear cells (PBMCs), collected before the fourth cycle of nivolumab. Receptors originate from a human donor with classical Hodgkin lymphoma.

V gene TRBV2 combines with J gene TRBJ1-2; 7 bases line up with TRBD1. The CDR3 is 13 residues long. Losses at the gene ends were 6 bases for V and 7 bases for J; bases not matched to a gene: 8. The V gene's germline CDR1 is SNHLY and CDR2 FYNNEI. The CDR3 protein is CASRATGSSGYTF. The CDR3 coding sequence is TGTGCCAGCAGGGCGACAGGGTCGAGTGGCTACACCTTC.

The V call is TRBV19, the J call TRBJ2-2, with TRBD1 matching over 10 bases. Trimming took 1 base from V and 6 from J; bases not matched to a gene: 5. Germline CDR1 is LNHDA and CDR2 is SQIVND (reference sequence). This CDR3 region has 16 residues. CDR3 DNA: TGTGCCAGTAGTATAGCCGGACAGGGGGGACCCGGGGAGCTGTTTTTT. This sequence encodes CASSIAGQGGPGELFF.

This chain connects TRBV27 to TRBJ2-5, with D uncertain. The CDR3 consists of 14 residues. Germline CDR1 MNHEY, CDR2 SMNVEV (reference sequence). Trimming removed 5 bases from V and 2 bases from J, with 12 bases in between. This chain's CDR3 is CASSTVLQQETQYF. The CDR3 DNA reads TGTGCCAGCAGTACGGTTTTGCAGCAAGAGACCCAGTACTTC.

This clone was observed a few times. The V gene is TRBV9, the J gene TRBJ2-5, with D tentatively TRBD1 (6 bases). The CDR3 runs 13 residues. The germline V gene has CDR1 SGDLS and CDR2 YYNGEE. V gave up 4 bases and J gave up 5 bases, with 12 bases separating them. For the CDR3, the DNA is TGTGCCAGCAGCCCGCAGGGGCGCGAGACCCAGTACTTC. This encodes CASSPQGRETQYF.

The J gene is TRBJ1-5, the V gene TRBV28; tentative D call: TRBD1 (6 bases). V lost 5 bases and J lost 5, with 16 bases in between. CDR3 length: 15 amino acids. Germline CDR1 and CDR2: MDHEN and SYDVKM. The CDR3 here is CASSLGGRLDQPQHF. For the CDR3, the DNA is TGTGCCAGCAGTCTAGGGGGACGCCTTGATCAGCCCCAGCATTTT.

The chain combines TRBV7-6 with TRBJ2-1; 7 nucleotides line up with TRBD1. This CDR3 is 15 amino acids long. Looked up from germline, CDR1 is SGHVS and CDR2 is FNYEAQ. With V trimmed by 4 bases and J by 2 bases, 5 bases remained unmatched. CDR3 amino acids: CASSWTGAAYNEQFF. For the CDR3, the DNA is TGTGCCAGCAGCTGGACAGGCGCGGCCTACAATGAGCAGTTCTTC.

This rearrangement joins TRBV5-1 to TRBJ1-2, with D maybe TRBD1 (6 bases). V gave up 0 bases and J gave up 8 bases, with 14 bases separating them. Germline V CDR1 and CDR2: SGHRS, YFSETQ. The CDR3 is 14 residues long. CDR3 DNA: TGCGCCAGCAGCTTGGAATGGGGGGCTGAAGGCTACACCTTC. Protein product: CASSLEWGAEGYTF.

This clone was found once. This sequence joins TRBV10-3 and TRBJ2-3, with TRBD2 matching 7 bases. This CDR3 is built from 15 residues. V was clipped by 6 bases and J by 0 bases; unmatched bases: 6. Germline CDR1 ENHRY, CDR2 SYGVKD. CDR3 in DNA: TGTGCCATCAGGACCTCTAGCGGAAGCACAGATACGCAGTATTTT. This translates into CAIRTSSGSTDTQYF.

The chain couples TRBV10-3 to TRBJ2-3; D is ambiguous. V lost 6 bases, J lost 5 bases, and 9 bases lay in between. The germline V gene encodes CDR1 ENHRY and CDR2 SYGVKD. This CDR3 is built from 12 residues. The CDR3 region has the DNA TGTGCCATCAGCAACCCTGGAGATACGCAGTATTTT. Encoded protein: CAISNPGDTQYF.

The chain uses TRBV11-2 and TRBJ2-3; perhaps D is TRBD1 or TRBD2 (5 bases each). Germline V CDR1 and CDR2: SGHAT, FQNNGV. V gave up 1 base and J gave up 0 bases, with 8 bases separating them. The CDR3 contains 15 residues. The chain's CDR3 is CASSLGWGSTDTQYF. The CDR3 DNA follows: TGTGCCAGCAGCTTAGGCTGGGGGAGCACAGATACGCAGTATTTT.

The chain employs TRBV7-2 and TRBJ1-3, with D perhaps matching TRBD1 (6 bases). CDR3 length: 15 residues. Germline V CDR1 and CDR2: SGHTA, FQGNSA. Between the trimmed V and J ends, which lost 5 bases and 2 bases, there was a span of 13 bases. CDR3 nucleotide sequence: TGTGCCAGCAGCGTGGTAGGGGGACCTGGAAACACCATATATTTT. Residues: CASSVVGGPGNTIYF.

The chain has TRBV28 and TRBJ2-7, with 8 bases lining up with TRBD1. The CDR3 loop spans 13 amino acids. Per germline, CDR1 MDHEN and CDR2 SYDVKM. J was trimmed by 6 bases and V by 2 bases; bases with no gene match: 3. In DNA, the CDR3 is TGTGCCAGCAGTTTAATACAGGGGGGCGAGCAGTACTTC. This codes for CASSLIQGGEQYF.

V gene TRBV2 combines with J gene TRBJ1-1, with no clear D. V was pared by 4 bases and J by 3 bases, with 15 bases between. Germline V gives CDR1 SNHLY, CDR2 FYNNEI. This CDR3 spans 15 amino acids. The CDR3 DNA reads as TGTGCCAGCAGTGGCTCGGGAAGGATCTACACTGAAGCTTTCTTT. Its protein is CASSGSGRIYTEAFF.